This T cell receptor beta chain was found in a study of molecular identifiers for immune sequencing clone quantification. Study-wide results and limits: Clones that had above 20 RNA copies took up over 99% of effector molecules but under 1% in naive cells. Sharing of a barcode by identical TCR molecules could cause highly expanded clone sizes to be underestimated.

At least ten counts were recorded for this clonotype. Its specificity is not known. Sorting captured naive CD8 T cells as CD8+CD4-CCR7+CD45RA+. V was trimmed by 5 bases and J by 2 bases, leaving 15 bases between them. This CDR3 has 15 amino acids. TCRdb re-called the PCR reads with MiXCR, one entry per CDR3 protein. The table records 70,000 to 90,000 distinct CDR3 sequences, roughly 23% of them present only once. Sequencing used naive CD8+ T cells from blood, with Jurkat cell RNA spiked in. The subset: FACS-sorted CD8+CD4-CCR7+CD45RA+ naive T cells. The sequence came from a human donor in good health. Some libraries in this study had Jurkat cell RNA spiked in. The rearrangement uses TRBV12-3 or TRBV12-4 and TRBJ1-1; possible D gene TRBD1, 5 bases. CDR3 protein: CASSPAGTGNTEAFF. The CDR3, as DNA: TGTGCCAGCAGTCCCGCCGGGACGGGAAACACTGAAGCTTTCTTT.